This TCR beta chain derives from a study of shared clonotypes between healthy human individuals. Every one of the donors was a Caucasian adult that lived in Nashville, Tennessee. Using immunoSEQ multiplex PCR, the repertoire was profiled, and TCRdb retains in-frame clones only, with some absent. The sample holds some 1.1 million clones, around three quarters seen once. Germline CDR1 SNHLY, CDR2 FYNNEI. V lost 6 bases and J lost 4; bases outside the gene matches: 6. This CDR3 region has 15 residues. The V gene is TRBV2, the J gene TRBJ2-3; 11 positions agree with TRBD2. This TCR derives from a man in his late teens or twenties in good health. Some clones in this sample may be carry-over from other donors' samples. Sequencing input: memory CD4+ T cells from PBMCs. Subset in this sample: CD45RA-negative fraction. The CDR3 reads CASSQLAGAADTQYF. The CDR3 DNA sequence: TGTGCCAGCAGCCAACTAGCGGGAGCGGCAGATACGCAGTATTTT.